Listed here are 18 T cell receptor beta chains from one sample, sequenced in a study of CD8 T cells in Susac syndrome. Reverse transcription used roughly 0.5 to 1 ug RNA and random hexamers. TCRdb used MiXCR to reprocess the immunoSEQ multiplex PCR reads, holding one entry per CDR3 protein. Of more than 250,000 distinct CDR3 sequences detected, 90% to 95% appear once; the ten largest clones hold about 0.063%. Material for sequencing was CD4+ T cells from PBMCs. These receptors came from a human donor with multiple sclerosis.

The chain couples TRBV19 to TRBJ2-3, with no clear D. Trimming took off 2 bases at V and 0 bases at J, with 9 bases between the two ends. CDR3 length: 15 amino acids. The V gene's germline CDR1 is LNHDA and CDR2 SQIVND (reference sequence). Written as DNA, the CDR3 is TGTGCCAGTAGTATAATCAGCGCCAGCACAGATACGCAGTATTTT. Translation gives CASSIISASTDTQYF. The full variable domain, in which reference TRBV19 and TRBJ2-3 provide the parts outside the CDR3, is DGGITQSPKYLFRKEGQNVTLSCEQNLNHDAMYWYRQDPGQGLRLIYYSQIVNDFQKGDIAEGYSVSREKKESFPLTVTSAQKNPTAFYLCASSIISASTDTQYFGPGTRLTVL.

The CDR3 coding sequence is TGTGCCAGCGGGCCGGGAATAGGAACCGGGGAGCTGTTTTTT. It specifies CASGPGIGTGELFF. The chain employs TRBV12-3 or TRBV12-4 and TRBJ2-2; D possibly corresponds to TRBD2 (5 bases). Trimming took 8 bases from V and 5 from J, leaving 15 bases between them. This CDR3 is 14 amino acids long.

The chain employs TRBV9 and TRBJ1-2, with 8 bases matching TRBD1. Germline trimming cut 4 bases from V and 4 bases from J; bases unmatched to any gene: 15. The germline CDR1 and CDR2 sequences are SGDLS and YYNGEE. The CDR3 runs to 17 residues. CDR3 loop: CASSRHSGTGNSYGYTF. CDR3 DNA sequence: TGTGCCAGCAGCAGACATTCCGGGACAGGCAACTCCTATGGCTACACCTTC.

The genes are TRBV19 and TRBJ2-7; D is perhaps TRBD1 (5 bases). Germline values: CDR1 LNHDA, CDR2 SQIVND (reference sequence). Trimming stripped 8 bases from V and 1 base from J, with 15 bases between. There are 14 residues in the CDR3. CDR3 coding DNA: TGTGCCAGTCAACTTCGGCAGGGATCCTACGAGCAGTACTTC. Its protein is CASQLRQGSYEQYF.

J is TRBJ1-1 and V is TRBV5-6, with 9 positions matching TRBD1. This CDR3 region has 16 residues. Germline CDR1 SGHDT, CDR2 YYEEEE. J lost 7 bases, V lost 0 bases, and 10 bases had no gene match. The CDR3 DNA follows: TGTGCCAGCAGCTTGGGTGGGGGACAGGGTTCTCTTGAAGCTTTCTTT. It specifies CASSLGGGQGSLEAFF.

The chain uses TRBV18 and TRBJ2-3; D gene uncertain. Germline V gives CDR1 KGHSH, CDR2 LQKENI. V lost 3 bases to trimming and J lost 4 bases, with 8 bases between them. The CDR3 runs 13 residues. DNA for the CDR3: TGTGCCAGCTCACCTTCGGCGGCAGATACGCAGTATTTT. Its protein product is CASSPSAADTQYF. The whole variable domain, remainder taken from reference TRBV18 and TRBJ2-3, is NAGVMQNPRHLVRRRGQEARLRCSPMKGHSHVYWYRQLPEEGLKFMVYLQKENIIDESGMPKERFSAEFPKEGPSILRIQQVVRGDSAAYFCASSPSAADTQYFGPGTRLTVL.

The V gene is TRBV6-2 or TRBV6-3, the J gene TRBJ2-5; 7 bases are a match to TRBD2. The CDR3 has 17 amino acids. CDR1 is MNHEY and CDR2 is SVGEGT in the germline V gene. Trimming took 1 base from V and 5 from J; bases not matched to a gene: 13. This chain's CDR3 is CASSYYSGPRLGETQYF. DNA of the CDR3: TGTGCCAGCAGTTACTATAGCGGGCCTAGGCTGGGGGAGACCCAGTACTTC.

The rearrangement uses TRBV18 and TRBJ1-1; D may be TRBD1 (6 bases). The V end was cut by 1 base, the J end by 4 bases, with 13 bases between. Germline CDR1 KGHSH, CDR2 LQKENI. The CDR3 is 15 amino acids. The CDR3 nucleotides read TGTGCCAGCTCACCACGTCCAGGGGTGGGCACTGAAGCTTTCTTT. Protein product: CASSPRPGVGTEAFF.

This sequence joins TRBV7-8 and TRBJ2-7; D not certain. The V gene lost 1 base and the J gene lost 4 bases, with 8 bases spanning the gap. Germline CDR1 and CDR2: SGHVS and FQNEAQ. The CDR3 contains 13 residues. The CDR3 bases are TGTGCCAGCAGCTTAGGGGCCAAATACGAGCAGTACTTC. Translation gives CASSLGAKYEQYF.

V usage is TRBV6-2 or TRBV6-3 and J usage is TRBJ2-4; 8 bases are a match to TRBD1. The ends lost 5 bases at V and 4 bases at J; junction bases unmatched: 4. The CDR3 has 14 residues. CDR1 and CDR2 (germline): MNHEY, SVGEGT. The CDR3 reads CASSRTGRKNIQYF. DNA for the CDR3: TGTGCCAGCAGTCGGACAGGGCGGAAAAACATTCAGTACTTC.

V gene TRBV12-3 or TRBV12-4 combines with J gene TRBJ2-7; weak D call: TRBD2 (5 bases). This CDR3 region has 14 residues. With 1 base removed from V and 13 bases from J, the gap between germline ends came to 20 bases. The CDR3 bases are TGTGCCAGCAGTTTAGAGGGAGTCGGGCGTCTTAACTACTTC. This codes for CASSLEGVGRLNYF.

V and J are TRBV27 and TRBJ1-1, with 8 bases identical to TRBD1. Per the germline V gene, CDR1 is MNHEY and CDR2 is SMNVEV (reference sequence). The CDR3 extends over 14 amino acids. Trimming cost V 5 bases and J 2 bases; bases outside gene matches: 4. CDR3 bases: TGTGCCAGCAGTACGACAGGGGTAAACACTGAAGCTTTCTTT. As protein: CASSTTGVNTEAFF.

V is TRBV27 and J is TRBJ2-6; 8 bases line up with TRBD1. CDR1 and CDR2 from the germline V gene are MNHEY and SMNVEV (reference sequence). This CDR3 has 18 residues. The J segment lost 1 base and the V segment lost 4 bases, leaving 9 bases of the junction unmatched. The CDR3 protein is CASSSTGVYRSGANVLTF. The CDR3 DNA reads TGTGCCAGCAGTTCGACAGGGGTTTATAGATCTGGGGCCAACGTCCTGACTTTC.

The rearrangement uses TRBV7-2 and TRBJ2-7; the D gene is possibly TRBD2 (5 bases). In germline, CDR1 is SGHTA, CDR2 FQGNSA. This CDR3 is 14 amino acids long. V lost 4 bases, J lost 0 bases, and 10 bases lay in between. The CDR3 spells CASSSRAVSYEQYF. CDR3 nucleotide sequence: TGTGCCAGCAGCTCGCGGGCAGTCTCCTACGAGCAGTACTTC. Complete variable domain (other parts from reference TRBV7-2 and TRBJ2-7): GAGVSQSPSNKVTEKGKDVELRCDPISGHTALYWYRQSLGQGLEFLIYFQGNSAPDKSGLPSDRFSAERTGGSVSTLTIQRTQQEDSAVYLCASSSRAVSYEQYFGPGTRLTVT.

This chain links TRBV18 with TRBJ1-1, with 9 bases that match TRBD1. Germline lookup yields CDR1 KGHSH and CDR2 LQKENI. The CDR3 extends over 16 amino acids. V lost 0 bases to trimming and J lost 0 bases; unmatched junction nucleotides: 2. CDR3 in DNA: TGTGCCAGCTCACCACCCGGGACAGGGATGAACACTGAAGCTTTCTTT. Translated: CASSPPGTGMNTEAFF.

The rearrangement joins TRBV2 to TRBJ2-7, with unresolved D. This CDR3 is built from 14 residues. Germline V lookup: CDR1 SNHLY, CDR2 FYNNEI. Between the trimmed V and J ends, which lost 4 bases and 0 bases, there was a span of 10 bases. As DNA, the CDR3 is TGTGCCAGCAGTGGCGGCAGTCCCTCCTACGAGCAGTACTTC. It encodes CASSGGSPSYEQYF.

The CDR3 DNA reads TGTGCCAGCAGCCATACCGGGACAGCCGCCAGGGGTCTGGGGGAGCAGTACTTC. Residues: CASSHTGTAARGLGEQYF. V and J are TRBV3-1 and TRBJ2-7; 7 positions agree with TRBD1. The CDR3 covers 18 residues. The junction had 21 bases not matched to a gene; V was cut back by 3 bases and J by 7 bases. The V gene's germline CDR1 is LGHDT and CDR2 YNNKEL (reference sequence).

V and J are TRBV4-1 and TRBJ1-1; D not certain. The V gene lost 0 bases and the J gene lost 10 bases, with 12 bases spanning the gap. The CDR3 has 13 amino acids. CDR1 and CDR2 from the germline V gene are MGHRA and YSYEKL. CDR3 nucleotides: TGCGCCAGCAGCCAAGAAGGATGGCAGCGAGCTTTCTTT. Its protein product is CASSQEGWQRAFF.